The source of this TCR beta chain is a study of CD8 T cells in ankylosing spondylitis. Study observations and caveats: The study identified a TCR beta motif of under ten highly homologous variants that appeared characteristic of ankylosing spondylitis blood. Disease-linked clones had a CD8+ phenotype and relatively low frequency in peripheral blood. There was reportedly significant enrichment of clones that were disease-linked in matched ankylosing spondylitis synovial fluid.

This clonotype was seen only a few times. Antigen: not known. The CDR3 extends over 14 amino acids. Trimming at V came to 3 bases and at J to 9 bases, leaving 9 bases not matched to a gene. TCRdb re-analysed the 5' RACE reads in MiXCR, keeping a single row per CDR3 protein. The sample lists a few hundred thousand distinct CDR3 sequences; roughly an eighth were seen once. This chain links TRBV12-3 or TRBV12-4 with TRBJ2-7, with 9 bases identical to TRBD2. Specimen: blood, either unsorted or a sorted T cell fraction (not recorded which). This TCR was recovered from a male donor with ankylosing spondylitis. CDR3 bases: TGTGCCAGCAGTTTTGCGGGAGGGCCTCTCCCGCAGTACTTC. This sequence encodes CASSFAGGPLPQYF.